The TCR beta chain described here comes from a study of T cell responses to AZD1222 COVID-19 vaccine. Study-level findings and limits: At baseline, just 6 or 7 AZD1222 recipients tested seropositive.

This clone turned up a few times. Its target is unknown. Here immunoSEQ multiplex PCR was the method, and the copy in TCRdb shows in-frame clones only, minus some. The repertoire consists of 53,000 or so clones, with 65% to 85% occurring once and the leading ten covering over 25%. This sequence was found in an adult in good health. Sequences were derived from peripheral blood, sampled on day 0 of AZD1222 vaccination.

The CDR3, as DNA: TGTGCCAGCAGCGGGGTAGGGGAAGCTTTCTTT. Translation: CASSGVGEAFF. The V call is TRBV11-3, the J call TRBJ1-1; D is uncertain. Trimming took off 5 bases at V and 8 bases at J, with 9 bases between the two ends. CDR1 and CDR2 from the germline V gene are SGHNT and YENEEA. The CDR3 is 11 amino acids.